These 6 T cell receptor beta chains came from one sample sequenced in a study of T cells after yellow fever vaccination. TCRdb fed the 5' RACE reads into MiXCR, producing one record per CDR3 protein. This sample has fewer than 150,000 distinct CDR3 sequences, with more than 6% found just once. The sequences come from CD4+ T cells sorted from PBMCs, collected 5 days after the yellow fever booster vaccination. These TCRs come from a young man who received the YFV17D yellow fever vaccine.

This clonotype appeared many times. The chain uses TRBV5-1 and TRBJ2-1, with D uncertain. In germline, CDR1 is SGHRS, CDR2 YFSETQ. The CDR3 has 12 residues. The V end was cut by 0 bases, the J end by 7 bases, with 5 bases between. Here the CDR3 reads CASSLGLNEQFF. The CDR3 bases are TGCGCCAGCAGCTTGGGGCTGAATGAGCAGTTCTTC. The whole variable domain, filled in from reference TRBV5-1 and TRBJ2-1, reads KAGVTQTPRYLIKTRGQQVTLSCSPISGHRSVSWYQQTPGQGLQFLFEYFSETQRNKGNFPGRFSGRQFSNSRSEMNVSTLELGDSALYLCASSLGLNEQFFGPGTRLTVL.

This clonotype was observed many times. The V and J genes are TRBV5-4 and TRBJ2-3; D is perhaps TRBD2 (6 bases). V dropped 9 bases and J dropped 5 bases, with 16 bases sitting between them. In germline, CDR1 is SGHNT, CDR2 YYREEE (reference sequence). This CDR3 has 13 residues. The CDR3 nucleotides are TGTGCCACCATCCTCTTCGGGGGAGATACGCAGTATTTT. Translating it yields CATILFGGDTQYF.

This clonotype has a count of ten or more. V usage is TRBV20-1 and J usage is TRBJ2-7; D remains ambiguous. The germline V gene has CDR1 DFQATT and CDR2 SNEGSKA (reference sequence). The CDR3 is 13 amino acids. Trimming removed 6 bases from V and 2 bases from J, with 14 bases in between. The CDR3 bases are TGCAGTGCCCCGCATTCCCAGGCCTACGAGCAGTACTTC. Amino acid sequence: CSAPHSQAYEQYF.

This chain links TRBV20-1 with TRBJ1-2; 7 nucleotides match TRBD1. Trimming at V came to 6 bases and at J to 4 bases, leaving 14 bases not matched to a gene. The length of the CDR3 is 15 residues. Germline CDR1 reads DFQATT; CDR2 reads SNEGSKA (reference sequence). In DNA, the CDR3 is TGCAGTGCAAAAGGCTCAGGACAGGTGGCCTATGGCTACACCTTC. Translating gives CSAKGSGQVAYGYTF.

This clonotype came up a few times. This chain links TRBV12-3 or TRBV12-4 with TRBJ2-7; 11 nucleotides match TRBD2. With V trimmed by 3 bases and J by 2 bases, 12 bases remained unmatched. This CDR3 comprises 18 residues. The CDR3 reads CASSFTPPATSGAYEQYF. CDR3 DNA: TGTGCCAGCAGTTTTACCCCTCCCGCGACTAGCGGGGCCTACGAGCAGTACTTC.

This clonotype showed up many times. The genes are TRBV6-2 or TRBV6-3 and TRBJ2-1, with a tentative D call TRBD1 (6 bases). Trimming shortened V by 5 bases and J by 1 base, and 12 bases separated the two germline ends. The CDR3 covers 15 residues. The V gene's germline CDR1 is MNHEY and CDR2 SVGEGT. CDR3 coding DNA: TGTGCCAGCAGTCTACAGGGCACGTCCTACAATGAGCAGTTCTTC. Encoded protein: CASSLQGTSYNEQFF.